This T cell receptor (beta chain) was captured by sequencing in a study of radiation and T cells in renal cell carcinoma. Turning to the study itself: Nephrectomy followed 15 Gy stereotactic body radiation by 4 weeks.

The CDR3 covers 15 residues. The germline V and J ends were trimmed by 6 bases and 7 bases, with 22 bases remaining between them. Germline CDR1 SGDLS, CDR2 YYNGEE. Sequenced by immunoSEQ multiplex PCR; TCRdb stores in-frame clones only, minus some. The table shows 130,000 or so clones, with approximately 90% occurring only once. Study conclusions and caveats: Baseline intratumoral clonotype presence is unknown without pretreatment biopsies.

Time point of the sample: baseline pretreatment blood. As for treatment: 15 Gy SBRT to primary tumor, nephrectomy 4 weeks later. The tumor was a clear cell renal cell carcinoma. For this clone: Antigen specificity is unknown.

The chain uses TRBV9 and TRBJ2-5; D may match TRBD1 or TRBD2 (6 bases each). The input for sequencing was blood, taken from a patient whose treatment included radiotherapy and nephrectomy. The sequence came from a woman in her 50s with renal cell carcinoma. CDR3 DNA: TGTGCCAGCAAAACCGGGGCCTCAGAGGGGGGGACCCAGTACTTC. Residues: CASKTGASEGGTQYF. Combining the CDR3 with reference TRBV9 and TRBJ2-5 gives the whole variable domain DSGVTQTPKHLITATGQRVTLRCSPRSGDLSVYWYQQSLDQGLQFLIQYYNGEERAKGNILERFSAQQFPDLHSELNLSSLELGDSALYFCASKTGASEGGTQYFGPGTRLLVL.